This is a list of T cell receptor beta chains from one sample in a study of CD8 T cells in Susac syndrome. TCRdb passed the immunoSEQ multiplex PCR reads through MiXCR, listing each CDR3 protein once. The table includes roughly 84,000 distinct CDR3 sequences, 90% to 97% detected once. The sample taken for sequencing was CD8+ T cells from PBMCs. The source is a human donor with Susac syndrome. Each CDR3 is given with its conserved first and last residue. A D gene is named only where the DNA matches it firmly. A row's size may be missing; if present it is once, few, many or a size class.

clone_size	v_call	d_call	j_call	cdr3_aa	cdr3_nt
.	TRBV5-6	.	TRBJ1-2	CASSFTNYGYTF	TGTGCCAGCAGCTTTACTAACTATGGCTACACCTTC
few	TRBV29-1	TRBD1	TRBJ1-2	CSVETGGAKGYTF	TGCAGCGTGGAGACAGGGGGCGCGAAGGGCTACACCTTC
.	TRBV25-1	.	TRBJ2-5	CASKQETQYF	TGTGCCAGCAAGCAAGAGACCCAGTACTTC
.	TRBV4-1	.	TRBJ2-5	CASSQEGGETQYF	TGCGCCAGCAGCCAAGAGGGTGGAGAGACCCAGTACTTC
.	TRBV20-1	.	TRBJ2-2	CSASRLTGELFF	TGCAGTGCTAGCAGGCTCACCGGGGAGCTGTTTTTT
.	TRBV13	.	TRBJ2-4	CASSAGDIQYF	TGTGCCAGCAGCGCCGGGGACATTCAGTACTTC
.	TRBV15	TRBD1	TRBJ2-4	CATSPGTETFQYF	TGTGCCACCAGCCCCGGGACAGAGACGTTTCAGTACTTC
.	TRBV11-1	.	TRBJ2-7	CASSLVSSYEQYF	TGTGCCAGCAGCTTAGTCTCGTCCTACGAGCAGTACTTC
.	TRBV9	.	TRBJ2-3	CASAVAGLRDTQYF	TGTGCCAGCGCCGTTGCGGGGCTCCGTGATACGCAGTATTTT
.	TRBV18	TRBD2	TRBJ2-7	CASSPGPSGYFYEQYF	TGTGCCAGCTCCCCCGGGCCTAGCGGGTATTTCTACGAGCAGTACTTC
.	TRBV11-1	.	TRBJ2-1	CASSRRVTNEQFF	TGTGCCAGCAGCCGCCGCGTGACCAATGAGCAGTTCTTC
few	TRBV6-2/TRBV6-3	.	TRBJ2-2	CASSFNTGELFF	TGTGCCAGCAGTTTTAACACCGGGGAGCTGTTTTTT